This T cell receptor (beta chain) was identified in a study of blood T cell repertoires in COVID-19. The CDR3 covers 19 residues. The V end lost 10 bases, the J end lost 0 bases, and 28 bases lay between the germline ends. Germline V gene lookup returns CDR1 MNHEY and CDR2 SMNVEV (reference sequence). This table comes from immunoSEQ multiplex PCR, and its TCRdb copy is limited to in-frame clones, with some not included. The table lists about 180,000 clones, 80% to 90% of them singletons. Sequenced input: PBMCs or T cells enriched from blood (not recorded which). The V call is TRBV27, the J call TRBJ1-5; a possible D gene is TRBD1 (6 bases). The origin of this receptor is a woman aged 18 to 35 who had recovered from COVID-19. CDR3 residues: CAIDFRGWSMINSNQPQHF. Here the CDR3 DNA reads TGTGCCATCGACTTCAGGGGATGGAGTATGATTAATAGCAATCAGCCCCAGCATTTT.